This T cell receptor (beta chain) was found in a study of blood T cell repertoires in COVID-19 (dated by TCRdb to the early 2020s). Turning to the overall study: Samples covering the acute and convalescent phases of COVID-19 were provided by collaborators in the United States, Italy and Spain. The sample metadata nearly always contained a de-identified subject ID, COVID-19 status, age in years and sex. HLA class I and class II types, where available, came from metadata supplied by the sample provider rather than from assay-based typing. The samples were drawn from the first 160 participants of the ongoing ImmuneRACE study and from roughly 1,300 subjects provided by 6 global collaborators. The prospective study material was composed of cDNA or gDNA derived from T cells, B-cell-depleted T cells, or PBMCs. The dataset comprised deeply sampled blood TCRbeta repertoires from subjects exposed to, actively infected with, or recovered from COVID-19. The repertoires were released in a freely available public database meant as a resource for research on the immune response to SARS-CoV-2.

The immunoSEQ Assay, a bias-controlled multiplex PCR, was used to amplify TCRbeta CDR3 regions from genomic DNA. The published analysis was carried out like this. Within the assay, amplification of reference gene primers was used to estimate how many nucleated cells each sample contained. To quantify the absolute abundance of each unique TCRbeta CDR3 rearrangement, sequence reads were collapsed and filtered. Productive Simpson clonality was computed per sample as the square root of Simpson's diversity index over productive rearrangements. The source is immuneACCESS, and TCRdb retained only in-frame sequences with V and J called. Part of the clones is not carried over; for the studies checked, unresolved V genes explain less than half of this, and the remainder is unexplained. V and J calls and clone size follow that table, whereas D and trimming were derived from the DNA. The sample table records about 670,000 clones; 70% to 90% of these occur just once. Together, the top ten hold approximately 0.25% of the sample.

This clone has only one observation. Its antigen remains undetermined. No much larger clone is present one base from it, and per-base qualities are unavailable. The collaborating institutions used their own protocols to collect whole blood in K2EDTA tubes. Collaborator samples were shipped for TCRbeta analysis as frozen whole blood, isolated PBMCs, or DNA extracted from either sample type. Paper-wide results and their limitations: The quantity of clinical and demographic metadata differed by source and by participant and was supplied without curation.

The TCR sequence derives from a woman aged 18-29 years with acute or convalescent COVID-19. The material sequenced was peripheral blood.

The DNA sequence is given as TGTGCCAGCAGCGCCTACGCCGGGACAGGGGATGAAAAACTGTTTTTT. Its translation reads: CASSAYAGTGDEKLFF. The rearrangement combines TRBV9 with TRBJ1-4, with 10 middle bases fitting TRBD1. Looking up the germline V gene yields CDR1 SGDLS and CDR2 YYNGEE. Germline trimming: 3 bases from V, 6 bases from J; junction bases outside gene matches: 8. The CDR3, cysteine through phenylalanine, is 16 amino acids long. This entry keeps only the CDR3 DNA: 48 bases, framed from base 1.